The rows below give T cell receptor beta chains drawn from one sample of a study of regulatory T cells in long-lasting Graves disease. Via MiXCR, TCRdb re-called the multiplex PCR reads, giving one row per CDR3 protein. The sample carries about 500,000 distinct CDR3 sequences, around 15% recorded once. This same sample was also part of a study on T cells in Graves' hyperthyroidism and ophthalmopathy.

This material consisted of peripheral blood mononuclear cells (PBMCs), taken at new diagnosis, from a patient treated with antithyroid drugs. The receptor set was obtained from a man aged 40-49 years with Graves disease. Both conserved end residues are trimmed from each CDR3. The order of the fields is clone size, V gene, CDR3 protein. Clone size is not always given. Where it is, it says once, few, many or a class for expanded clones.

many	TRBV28	ASSLPSGANVLT
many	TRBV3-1	ASSQDRLVNQETQY
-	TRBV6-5	ASSSTLSSYEQY
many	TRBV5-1	ASSRTSGRVDEQY
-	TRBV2	ASRDSPNTEAF
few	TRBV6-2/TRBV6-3	ASSSMVGLAGGLSYEQY
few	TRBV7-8	ASSLAWAGPEQETQY
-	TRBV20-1	SARDSRGNAHRNIQY
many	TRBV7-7	ASSLHHAGSSYNEQF
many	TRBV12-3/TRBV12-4	ASSFSLLHTDTQY
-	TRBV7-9	ASSRGLQMEQY
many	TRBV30	AWSVGNTGELF
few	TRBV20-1	SALTSLTGELF
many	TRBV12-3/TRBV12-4	ASSLGGIQETQY
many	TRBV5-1	ASSWTGLAGGETQY
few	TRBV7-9	ASSPSGTSLGEQY
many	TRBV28	ASSSAGLAKNIQY
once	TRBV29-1	SVLVGGVGYT
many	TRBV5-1	ASSYLSGSNNEQF
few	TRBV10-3	AISTRDGVLAQY
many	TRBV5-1	ASSLGHRDGRLNTEAF
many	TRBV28	ASSWGTQGDEQF
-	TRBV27	ASSTTENPYEQY
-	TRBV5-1	ASAWASNTGELF
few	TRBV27	ASSFRPPGTTYNEQF
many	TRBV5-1	ASSLDRGPHNEQF
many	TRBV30	AWSPETDTQY
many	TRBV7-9	ASSVSGNTIY
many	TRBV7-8	ASSPNRGPGANVLT
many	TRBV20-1	SARDGGGSFRDEQY
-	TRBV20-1	SARDLRTPVETQY
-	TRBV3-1	ASKATGTEAF
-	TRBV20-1	SVTRGSSPLH
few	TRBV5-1	ASSHQGDEQF
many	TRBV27	ASSLFPSGANVLT
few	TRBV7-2	ASSLESGSYTGELF
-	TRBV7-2	ASSLVRDGYT
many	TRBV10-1	ASQVGRDDEQY
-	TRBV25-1	ASSGAGGSGYT
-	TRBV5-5	ASSMTSGYNEQF
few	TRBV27	ASSWFSAGTDTQY
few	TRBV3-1	ASSHDRTYNEQF
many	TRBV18	ASSPIPAQETQY
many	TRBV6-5	ASSYRGRGETQY
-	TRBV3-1	ASSQGHWDFPLLYIQY
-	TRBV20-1	SVRAGSETQY
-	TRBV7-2	ASSQEYRERLYEQY
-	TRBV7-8	ASSLRSQNNEQF
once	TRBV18	ASSRDRGPKGYTEAF
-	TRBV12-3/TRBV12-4	ASSLVSASGSHYNEQF